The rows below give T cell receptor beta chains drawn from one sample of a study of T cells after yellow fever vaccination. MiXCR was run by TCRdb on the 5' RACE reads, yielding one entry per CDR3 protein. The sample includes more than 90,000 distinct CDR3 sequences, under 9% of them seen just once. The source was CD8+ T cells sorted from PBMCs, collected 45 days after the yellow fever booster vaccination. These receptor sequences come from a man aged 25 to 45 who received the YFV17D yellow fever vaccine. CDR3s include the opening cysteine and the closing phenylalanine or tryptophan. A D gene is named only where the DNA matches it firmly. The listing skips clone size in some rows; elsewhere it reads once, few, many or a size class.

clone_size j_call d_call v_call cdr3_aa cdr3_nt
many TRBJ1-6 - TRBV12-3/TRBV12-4 CASSLAQGFSPLHF TGTGCCAGCAGTTTAGCGCAGGGGTTTTCACCCCTCCACTTT
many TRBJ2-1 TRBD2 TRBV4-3 CASSQDPTSGTYNEQFF TGCGCCAGCAGCCAAGATCCGACTAGCGGAACCTACAATGAGCAGTTCTTC
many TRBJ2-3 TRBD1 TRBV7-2 CASSPGTAELFLDTQYF TGTGCCAGCAGCCCCGGGACAGCGGAACTCTTCCTAGATACGCAGTATTTT
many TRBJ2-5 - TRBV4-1 CASSLGDSGLETQYF TGCGCCAGCAGCCTCGGGGATTCAGGTTTAGAGACCCAGTACTTC
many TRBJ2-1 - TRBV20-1 CSARVLAEGLEQFF TGCAGTGCTAGAGTTCTAGCTGAGGGGTTAGAGCAGTTCTTC
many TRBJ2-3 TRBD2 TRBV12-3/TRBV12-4 CASSDRFLAGETDTQYF TGTGCCAGCAGTGACCGCTTTCTAGCGGGGGAGACAGATACGCAGTATTTT
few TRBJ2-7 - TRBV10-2 CASSEVSLRDEQYF TGCGCCAGCAGTGAGGTCAGCCTTCGGGACGAGCAGTACTTC
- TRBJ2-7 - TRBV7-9 CASSTLAGREQYF TGTGCCAGCAGCACCCTGGCGGGGCGCGAGCAGTACTTC
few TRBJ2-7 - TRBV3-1 CASSPGTTISYEQYF TGTGCCAGCAGCCCTGGAACTACAATCTCCTACGAGCAGTACTTC
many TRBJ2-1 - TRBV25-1 CASSELARDNEQFF TGTGCCAGCAGTGAATTAGCAAGAGACAATGAGCAGTTCTTC
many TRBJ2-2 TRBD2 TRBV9 CASSVNPSSGRAPRGSTGELFF TGTGCCAGCAGCGTAAACCCCTCTAGCGGGAGGGCCCCCCGGGGTTCCACCGGGGAGCTGTTTTTT
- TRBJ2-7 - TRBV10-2 CASSDLYPYEQYF TGCGCCAGCAGTGATTTGTATCCCTACGAGCAGTACTTC
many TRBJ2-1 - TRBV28 CASRPSSKNEQFF TGTGCCAGCAGACCAAGCAGTAAAAATGAGCAGTTCTTC
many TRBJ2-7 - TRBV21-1 CASSTRTGSSYEQYF TGTGCCAGCAGCACTCGGACAGGGAGCTCCTACGAGCAGTACTTC
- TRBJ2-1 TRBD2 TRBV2 CASSGLAGPSSYNEQFF TGTGCCAGCAGCGGACTAGCGGGCCCGAGCTCCTACAATGAGCAGTTCTTC
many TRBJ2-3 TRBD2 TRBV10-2 CASSESSVAGTTDTQYF TGCGCCAGCAGTGAGTCGAGTGTAGCGGGGACCACAGATACGCAGTATTTT
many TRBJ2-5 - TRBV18 CASSPPRGQETQYF TGTGCCAGCTCACCACCGAGGGGGCAAGAGACCCAGTACTTC
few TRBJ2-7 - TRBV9 CASSFSGNRAYEQYF TGTGCCAGCAGCTTTTCGGGGAACAGGGCCTACGAGCAGTACTTC
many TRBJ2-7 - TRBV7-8 CASSLGDKNYEQYF TGTGCCAGCAGCTTAGGGGACAAGAACTACGAGCAGTACTTC
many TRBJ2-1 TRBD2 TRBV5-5 CASSFGTSGYNEQFF TGTGCCAGCAGCTTCGGGACTAGCGGTTACAATGAGCAGTTCTTC
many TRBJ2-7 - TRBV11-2 CASSLDDFSQGTIKGEQYF TGTGCCAGCAGCTTAGACGATTTTTCCCAGGGGACGATTAAGGGGGAGCAGTACTTC
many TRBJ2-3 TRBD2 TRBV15 CATSRVSPSGYTQYF TGTGCCACCAGCAGAGTATCGCCTAGCGGGTATACGCAGTATTTT
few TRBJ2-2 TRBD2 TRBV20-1 CSAVAGAGELFF TGCAGTGCCGTCGCGGGGGCCGGGGAGCTGTTTTTT
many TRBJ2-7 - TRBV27 CASSSTPEGDEQYF TGTGCCAGCAGTTCAACCCCAGAGGGGGACGAGCAGTACTTC
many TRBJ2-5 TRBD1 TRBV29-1 CSGAGTGEGETQYF TGCAGCGGAGCTGGGACAGGGGAAGGGGAGACCCAGTACTTC
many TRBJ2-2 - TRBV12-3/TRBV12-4 CASSSPSTGELFF TGTGCCAGCAGTTCTCCTAGTACCGGGGAGCTGTTTTTT
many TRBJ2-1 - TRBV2 CARKRGASFTPSSYNEQFF TGTGCCAGGAAAAGAGGGGCCTCGTTTACCCCGTCGTCCTACAATGAGCAGTTCTTC
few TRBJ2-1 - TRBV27 CASSESVGSYNEQFF TGTGCCAGCAGCGAATCTGTGGGCTCCTACAATGAGCAGTTCTTC
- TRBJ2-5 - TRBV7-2 CACSLSWTTSKETQYF TGTGCCTGCAGCTTGAGCTGGACGACCTCCAAAGAGACCCAGTACTTC
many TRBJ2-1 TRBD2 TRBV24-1 CATSSTAGGSYNEQFF TGTGCCACCAGTTCCACAGCGGGGGGATCCTACAATGAGCAGTTCTTC
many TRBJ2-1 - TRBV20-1 CSARVNRVNSYNEQFF TGCAGTGCTAGAGTGAACAGGGTAAACTCCTACAATGAGCAGTTCTTC
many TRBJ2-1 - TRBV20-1 CSASPTLGRARGNEQFF TGCAGTGCTAGCCCCACCTTGGGAAGGGCGAGGGGGAATGAGCAGTTCTTC
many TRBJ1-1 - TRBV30 CAWSVGSGNTEAFF TGTGCCTGGAGTGTAGGGTCGGGGAACACTGAAGCTTTCTTT
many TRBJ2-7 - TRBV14 CASSLLGNEQYF TGTGCCAGCAGCCTCCTGGGCAACGAGCAGTACTTC
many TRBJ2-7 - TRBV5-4 CASTPEGFSNNHEQYF TGTGCCAGCACCCCTGAAGGCTTCTCAAATAACCACGAGCAGTACTTC
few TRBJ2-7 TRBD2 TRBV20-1 CSARDLTTSGRVYEQYF TGCAGTGCTAGAGATTTGACGACTAGCGGGAGGGTATACGAGCAGTACTTC
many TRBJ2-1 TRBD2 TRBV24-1 CATSDLEGKGNSGANFEQFF TGTGCCACCAGTGATTTGGAGGGGAAGGGGAATAGCGGGGCGAACTTCGAGCAGTTCTTC
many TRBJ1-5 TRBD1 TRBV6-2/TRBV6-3 CASSTGQGYQPQHF TGTGCCAGCAGTACGGGACAGGGTTACCAGCCCCAGCATTTT
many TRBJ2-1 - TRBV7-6 CASSLEAGGAVNEQFF TGTGCCAGCAGCTTAGAGGCAGGGGGGGCAGTCAATGAGCAGTTCTTC
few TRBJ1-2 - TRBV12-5 CASGTEGTAANYGYTF TGTGCTAGTGGAACGGAGGGGACCGCGGCGAACTATGGCTACACCTTC
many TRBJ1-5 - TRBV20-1 CSARGTHGGSQPQHF TGCAGTGCTAGAGGTACGCACGGAGGGAGTCAGCCCCAGCATTTT
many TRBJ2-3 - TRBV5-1 CASSLADLTDTQYF TGCGCCAGCAGCTTGGCCGACCTTACAGATACGCAGTATTTT
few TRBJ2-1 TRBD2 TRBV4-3 CASSQGGGGYNEQFF TGCGCCAGCAGCCAAGGGGGGGGGGGTTACAATGAGCAGTTCTTC
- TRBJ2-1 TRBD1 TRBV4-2 CASSPPGGKRADNEQFF TGTGCCAGCAGCCCACCAGGGGGCAAGCGGGCGGACAATGAGCAGTTCTTC
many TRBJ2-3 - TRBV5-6 CASSLGSDTQYF TGTGCCAGCAGCTTGGGATCAGATACGCAGTATTTT
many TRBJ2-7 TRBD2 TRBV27 CASSLGTSGDEQYF TGTGCCAGCAGTTTAGGGACTAGCGGGGACGAGCAGTACTTC
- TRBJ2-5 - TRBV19 CASSDRRKETQYF TGTGCCAGTTCAGACAGAAGAAAAGAGACCCAGTACTTC
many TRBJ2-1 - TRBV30 CACSGTSINEQFF TGTGCCTGCAGTGGGACTTCCATAAATGAGCAGTTCTTC
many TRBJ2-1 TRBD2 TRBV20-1 CSASKLAGVLNEQFF TGCAGTGCTTCAAAACTAGCGGGAGTATTAAATGAGCAGTTCTTC
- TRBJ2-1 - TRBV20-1 CSARATTSSYNEQFF TGCAGTGCTAGAGCCACTACGAGCTCCTACAATGAGCAGTTCTTC
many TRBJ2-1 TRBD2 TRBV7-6 CASRAGPSGRFYNEQFF TGTGCCAGCAGGGCCGGGCCTAGCGGGAGATTCTACAATGAGCAGTTCTTC
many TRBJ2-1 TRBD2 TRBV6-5 CASSPLTSGPSYNEQFF TGTGCCAGCAGTCCCCTAACTAGCGGACCCTCCTACAATGAGCAGTTCTTC
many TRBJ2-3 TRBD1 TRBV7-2 CASSYGQGIDTQYF TGTGCCAGCAGCTACGGACAGGGCATAGATACGCAGTATTTT
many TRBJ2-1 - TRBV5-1 CASSLAPGEVNEQFF TGCGCCAGCAGCTTGGCCCCCGGGGAGGTTAATGAGCAGTTCTTC
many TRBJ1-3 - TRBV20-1 CSAGLGNTIYF TGCAGTGCTGGACTCGGAAACACCATATATTTT